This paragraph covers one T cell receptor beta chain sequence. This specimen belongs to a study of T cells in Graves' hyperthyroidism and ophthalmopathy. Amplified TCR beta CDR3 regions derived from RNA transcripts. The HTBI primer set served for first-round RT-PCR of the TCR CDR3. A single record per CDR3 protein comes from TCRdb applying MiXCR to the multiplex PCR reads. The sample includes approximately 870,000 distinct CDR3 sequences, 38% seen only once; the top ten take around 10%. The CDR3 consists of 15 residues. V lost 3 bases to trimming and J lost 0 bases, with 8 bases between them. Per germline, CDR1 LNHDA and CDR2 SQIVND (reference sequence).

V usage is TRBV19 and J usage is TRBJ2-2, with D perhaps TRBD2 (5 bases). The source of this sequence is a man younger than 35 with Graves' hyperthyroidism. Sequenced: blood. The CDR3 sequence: CASSIKAANTGELFF. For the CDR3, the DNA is TGTGCCAGTAGTATCAAAGCGGCGAACACCGGGGAGCTGTTTTTT.